This TCR beta chain was sequenced in a study of blood T cell repertoires in COVID-19. Study-level information: T cells, B-cell-depleted T cells, or PBMCs provided the cDNA or gDNA that served as material.

Trimming removed 4 bases at V and 6 bases at J, with 12 bases between. The CDR3 totals 12 residues. Germline V lookup: CDR1 GTSNPN, CDR2 SVGIG (reference sequence). Cohort assignment relied on participant-reported clinical history. Recovered status in Cohort 3 required two negative PCRs, clearance, or symptom resolution. Authors' methods: Using reference gene primer amplification, nucleated cell counts were estimated. The repertoire was sequenced with immunoSEQ multiplex PCR; TCRdb's copy has only in-frame clones and lacks some. V, J and clone size derive from that table, while D and trimming were established from the DNA sequence. The sample has about 400,000 clones, roughly 86% seen once.

The rearrangement uses TRBV30 and TRBJ1-2; perhaps TRBD1 as D (5 bases). The sequenced sample consisted of PBMCs or T cells enriched from blood (not recorded which). The sequence came from a woman aged 25 to 39 who had recovered from COVID-19. The DNA for the CDR3 is TGTGCCTGGAAGGGGAATGATGATGGCTACACCTTC. This encodes CAWKGNDDGYTF.